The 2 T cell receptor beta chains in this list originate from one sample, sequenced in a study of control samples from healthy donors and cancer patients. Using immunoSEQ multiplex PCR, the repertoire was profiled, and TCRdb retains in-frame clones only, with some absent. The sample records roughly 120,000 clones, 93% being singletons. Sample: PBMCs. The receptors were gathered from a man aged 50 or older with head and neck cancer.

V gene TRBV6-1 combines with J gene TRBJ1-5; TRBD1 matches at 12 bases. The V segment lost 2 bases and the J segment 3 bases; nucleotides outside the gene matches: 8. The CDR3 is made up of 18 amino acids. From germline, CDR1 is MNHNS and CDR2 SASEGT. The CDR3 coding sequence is TGTGCCAGCAGTGAAAGGGGACAGGGGGCGATGCCCAATCAGCCCCAGCATTTT. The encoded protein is CASSERGQGAMPNQPQHF.

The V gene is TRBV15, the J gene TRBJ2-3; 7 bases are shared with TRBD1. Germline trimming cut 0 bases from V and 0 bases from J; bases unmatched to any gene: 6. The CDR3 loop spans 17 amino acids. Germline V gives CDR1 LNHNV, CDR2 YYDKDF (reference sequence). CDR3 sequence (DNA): TGTGCCACCAGCAGAGAATTGACAGGGTGGAGCACAGATACGCAGTATTTT. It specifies CATSRELTGWSTDTQYF.